This TCR beta chain was captured by sequencing in a study of blood T cell repertoires in COVID-19 (TCRdb year 2020). Background for the entire study: Samples covering the acute and convalescent phases of COVID-19 were provided by collaborators in the United States, Italy and Spain. Samples came from the ongoing ImmuneRACE study (first 160 participants) plus 1,254 subjects from 6 global collaborators. The repertoires were released in a freely available public database meant as a resource for research on the immune response to SARS-CoV-2. Where HLA class I and class II types were available, the types were taken from metadata supplied by the sample provider, not from assay-based typing. Deeply sampled blood TCRbeta repertoires from subjects exposed to, actively infected with, or recovered from COVID-19 were included in the dataset. The sample metadata nearly always contained a de-identified subject ID, COVID-19 status, age in years and sex. The material from the prospective study consisted of cDNA or gDNA derived from T cells, B-cell-depleted T cells, or PBMCs.

Overall study results and their limits: The amount of clinical and demographic metadata varied by source and participant and was provided uncurated.

Each collaborating institution followed its own protocols to collect whole blood in K2EDTA tubes. Collaborator samples were shipped for TCRbeta analysis as frozen whole blood, isolated PBMCs, or DNA extracted from either sample type. The immunoSEQ Assay, a bias-controlled multiplex PCR, was used to amplify TCRbeta CDR3 regions from genomic DNA. On the study's bioinformatics: Within the assay, amplification of reference gene primers was used to estimate how many nucleated cells each sample contained. To quantify the absolute abundance of each unique TCRbeta CDR3 rearrangement, sequence reads were collapsed and filtered. Productive Simpson clonality was computed per sample as the square root of Simpson's diversity index over productive rearrangements. The source is immuneACCESS, and TCRdb retained only in-frame sequences with V and J called. Part of the clones is not carried over; for the studies checked, unresolved V genes explain less than half of this, and the remainder is unexplained. The V and J calls and clone size are taken from that table; D and trimming were inferred from the DNA. For this sample the table gives roughly 180,000 clones, of which more than 80% were detected only once. Approximately 8.9% of the sample goes to the ten largest clones.

CDR1 and CDR2 (SNHLY, FYNNEI) derive from the germline V gene. Including cysteine and phenylalanine, the CDR3 has 13 amino acids. The kept DNA is CDR3 alone, 39 bases in frame from the first base. V is cut back by 11 bases and J by 5 bases, with 10 bases in the junction unmatched. As to this clone: It lacks a known antigen. Per-base qualities were not stored, and no clone one base away is much larger.

The TCR comes from a woman aged 60 to 75 with acute or convalescent COVID-19. Material: peripheral blood. The V gene is TRBV2 and the J gene is TRBJ2-3, with TRBD2 identical over 7 junction bases. CDR3 loop: CASRGLAVDTQYF. The sequence in DNA is TGTGCCTCCCGCGGGCTAGCGGTAGATACGCAGTATTTT.